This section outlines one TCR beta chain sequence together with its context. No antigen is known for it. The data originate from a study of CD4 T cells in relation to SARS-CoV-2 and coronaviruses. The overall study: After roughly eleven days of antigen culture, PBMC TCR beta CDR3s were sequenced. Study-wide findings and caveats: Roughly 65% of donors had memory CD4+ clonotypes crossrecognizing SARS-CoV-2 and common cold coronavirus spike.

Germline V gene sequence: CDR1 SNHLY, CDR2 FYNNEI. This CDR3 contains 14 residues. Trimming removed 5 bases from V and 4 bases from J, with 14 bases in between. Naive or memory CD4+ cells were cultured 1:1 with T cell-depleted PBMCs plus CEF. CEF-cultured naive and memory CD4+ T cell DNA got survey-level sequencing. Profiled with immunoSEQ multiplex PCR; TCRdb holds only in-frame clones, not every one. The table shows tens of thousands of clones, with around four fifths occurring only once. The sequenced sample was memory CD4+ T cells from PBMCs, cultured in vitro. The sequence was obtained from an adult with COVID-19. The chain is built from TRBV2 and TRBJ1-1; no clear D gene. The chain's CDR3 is CASSLEKVTTEAFF. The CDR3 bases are TGTGCCAGCAGTCTCGAGAAGGTGACCACTGAAGCTTTCTTT.